The next 20 T cell receptor beta chains were all read from a single sample in a study of blood T cell repertoires in COVID-19. Clones were sequenced by immunoSEQ multiplex PCR, and TCRdb holds only the in-frame ones, with some missing. The sample consists of fewer than 250,000 clones, about nine tenths of them appearing once. Input material: PBMCs or T cells enriched from blood (not recorded which). The receptor source for this set is a man younger than 40 in a cohort exposed to, infected with or recovered from COVID-19 (not recorded which).

The chain uses TRBV5-4 and TRBJ2-2; D remains ambiguous. Trimming left V 4 bases short and J 3 bases short, with 4 bases between. The CDR3 spans 12 residues. CDR1 and CDR2 from the germline V gene are SGHNT and YYREEE (reference sequence). The CDR3 DNA reads as TGTGCCAGCAGCCCATACACCGGGGAGCTGTTTTTT. The encoded protein is CASSPYTGELFF.

The chain is built from TRBV10-1 and TRBJ2-3; D gene ambiguous. V was pared by 4 bases and J by 0 bases, with 8 bases between. Germline assignment: CDR1 WNHNN and CDR2 SYGVQD (reference sequence). The CDR3 is 14 residues long. CDR3 protein: CASSAVDSTDTQYF. The DNA for the CDR3 is TGCGCCAGCAGTGCGGTAGATAGCACAGATACGCAGTATTTT.

The CDR3 loop is CASSDPRVLGELFF. CDR3 nucleotides: TGTGCCAGCAGTGACCCGCGGGTATTAGGGGAGCTGTTTTTT. The rearrangement uses TRBV28 and TRBJ2-2; D is perhaps TRBD2 (5 bases). V was cut by 5 bases and J by 8 bases, with 15 bases left in between. Germline CDR1 reads MDHEN; CDR2 reads SYDVKM. The CDR3 contains 14 residues.

The chain has TRBV7-9 and TRBJ2-7; 7 nucleotides agree with TRBD1. Losses at the gene ends were 1 base for V and 2 bases for J; bases not matched to a gene: 8. CDR1 and CDR2 (germline): SEHNR, FQNEAQ (reference sequence). The CDR3 is made up of 16 amino acids. The CDR3 reads CASSLVRDSSTYEQYF. As DNA, the CDR3 is TGTGCCAGCAGCTTAGTGAGGGACAGTTCGACCTACGAGCAGTACTTC.

This rearrangement joins TRBV7-3 to TRBJ2-2; 11 nucleotides match TRBD2. The CDR3 loop spans 20 amino acids. CDR1 is SGHTA and CDR2 is FQGTGA in the germline V gene. Trimming took 5 bases from V and 1 from J; bases not matched to a gene: 15. The CDR3 sequence: CASSPMGSLAGDKNTGELFF. CDR3 nucleotides: TGTGCCAGCAGCCCCATGGGATCACTAGCGGGGGACAAGAACACCGGGGAGCTGTTTTTT.

The CDR3 spells CASSAGDRGSEQFF. The DNA for the CDR3 is TGCGCCAGCAGCGCCGGGGACAGGGGGAGTGAGCAGTTCTTC. This chain joins TRBV5-1 and TRBJ2-1, with TRBD1 matching 11 bases. This CDR3 is 14 amino acids long. The ends lost 4 bases at V and 9 bases at J; junction bases unmatched: 6. Germline assignment: CDR1 SGHRS and CDR2 YFSETQ.

This chain uses TRBV6-5 with TRBJ2-2; 9 bases are a match to TRBD1. This CDR3 is built from 14 residues. J was trimmed by 6 bases and V by 4 bases; bases with no gene match: 3. CDR1 and CDR2 from the germline V gene are MNHEY and SVGAGI. The CDR3 nucleotides read TGTGCCAGCAGTTGGGACAGGGACGCCGGGGAGCTGTTTTTT. It specifies CASSWDRDAGELFF.

The chain is built from TRBV7-2 and TRBJ2-7; D not certain. Trimming shortened V by 6 bases and J by 0 bases, and 6 bases separated the two germline ends. The CDR3 has 12 residues. Germline V lookup: CDR1 SGHTA, CDR2 FQGNSA. CDR3 nucleotides: TGTGCCAGCAGAACCGGCTCCTACGAGCAGTACTTC. Residues: CASRTGSYEQYF.

This rearrangement joins TRBV7-2 to TRBJ1-2; D is undetermined. V dropped 3 bases and J dropped 0 bases, with 11 bases sitting between them. Per germline, CDR1 SGHTA and CDR2 FQGNSA. The CDR3 length is 15 residues. The CDR3 DNA is TGTGCCAGCAGCTTTACGCCAGAAACTAACTATGGCTACACCTTC. Amino acid sequence: CASSFTPETNYGYTF.

The chain combines TRBV15 with TRBJ1-5; 9 bases map to TRBD1. J was trimmed by 2 bases and V by 6 bases; bases with no gene match: 17. The CDR3 contains 19 residues. Germline-derived CDR1 and CDR2 are LNHNV and YYDKDF (reference sequence). CDR3 in amino acids: CATSIGVTGGYLGNQPQHF. The CDR3 coding sequence is TGTGCCACCAGTATAGGGGTTACAGGGGGCTATCTGGGCAATCAGCCCCAGCATTTT.

This clone has a single count. The chain carries TRBV3-1 (or the pseudogene TRBV3-2) and TRBJ1-4; D might be TRBD1 (6 bases). V was pared by 4 bases and J by 8 bases, with 17 bases between. The germline CDR1 and CDR2 sequences are LGHDT and YNNKEL (reference sequence). This CDR3 contains 15 residues. The CDR3, as DNA: TGTGCCAGCAGCCGGGTGGTGGGGGCAGGCGAAAAACTGTTTTTT. It yields the protein CASSRVVGAGEKLFF.

V is TRBV5-1 and J is TRBJ2-1; 10 bases agree with TRBD2. J lost 4 bases, V lost 1 base, and 2 bases had no gene match. The V gene's germline CDR1 is SGHRS and CDR2 YFSETQ. This CDR3 is built from 15 residues. The CDR3 nucleotides are TGCGCCAGCAGCTTGCTAGCGGGAGAGTACAATGAGCAGTTCTTC. This codes for CASSLLAGEYNEQFF.

The V gene is TRBV28, the J gene TRBJ1-2; tentative D call: TRBD1 (6 bases). Trimming removed 3 bases at V and 8 bases at J, with 13 bases between. The length of the CDR3 is 13 residues. Germline V gene data show CDR1 as MDHEN and CDR2 as SYDVKM. CDR3 sequence: CASSFTKDSGYTF. In nucleotides, the CDR3 is TGTGCCAGCAGTTTCACTAAGGACAGCGGCTACACCTTC.

The V and J genes are TRBV7-6 and TRBJ2-7, with D maybe TRBD1 (6 bases). Per germline, CDR1 SGHVS and CDR2 FNYEAQ. Trimming pared 4 bases from V and 0 bases from J, leaving 13 bases between. There are 15 residues in the CDR3. The CDR3 sequence: CASSSIGTSSYEQYF. In DNA form, the CDR3 reads TGTGCCAGCAGCTCCATCGGGACATCCTCCTACGAGCAGTACTTC.

This clone occurred once. The chain couples TRBV15 to TRBJ2-1; D is ambiguous. In germline, CDR1 is LNHNV, CDR2 YYDKDF (reference sequence). This CDR3 comprises 17 residues. Trimming removed 5 bases from V and 7 bases from J, with 24 bases in between. The CDR3 here is CATSAHGAQPRRNEQFF. DNA of the CDR3: TGTGCCACCAGCGCCCACGGAGCCCAACCCCGACGTAATGAGCAGTTCTTC.

The V call is TRBV28, the J call TRBJ1-2, with TRBD1 matching 8 bases. V shed 11 bases, J shed 0 bases, and the junction held 14 bases outside the gene matches. The CDR3 has 16 amino acids. Germline V gene data show CDR1 as MDHEN and CDR2 as SYDVKM. CDR3 residues: CAAIATGVWANYGYTF. CDR3 nucleotide sequence: TGTGCCGCGATTGCGACAGGGGTGTGGGCTAACTATGGCTACACCTTC.

The gene calls are TRBV24-1 and TRBJ2-1; D is possibly TRBD1 (5 bases). This CDR3 spans 15 amino acids. CDR1 and CDR2 from the germline V gene are KGHDR and SFDVKD. Trimming pared 4 bases from V and 6 bases from J, leaving 15 bases between. CDR3 region: CATSDHPGRGNEQFF. The CDR3 bases are TGTGCCACCAGTGACCACCCGGGTAGGGGCAATGAGCAGTTCTTC.

This chain links TRBV12-5 with TRBJ2-1; perhaps TRBD1 as D (6 bases). The CDR3 consists of 17 residues. Germline lookup yields CDR1 LGHNT and CDR2 FRNRAP. V lost 1 base and J lost 3, with 16 bases in between. As DNA, the CDR3 is TGTGCTAGTGGTTTGGGAACAACGGGACAAGGCTACAATGAGCAGTTCTTC. This sequence encodes CASGLGTTGQGYNEQFF.

The V gene is TRBV7-3, the J gene TRBJ1-3; 8 positions match TRBD1. Germline CDR1 is SGHTA and CDR2 is FQGTGA. This CDR3 has 13 residues. J lost 10 bases, V lost 0 bases, and 2 bases had no gene match. This CDR3 reads CASSLTGTGTIYF. As DNA, the CDR3 is TGTGCCAGCAGCTTAACGGGGACAGGTACCATATATTTT. The full variable domain, rest sourced from reference TRBV7-3 and TRBJ1-3, is GAGVSQTPSNKVTEKGKYVELRCDPISGHTALYWYRQSLGQGPEFLIYFQGTGAADDSGLPNDRFFAVRPEGSVSTLKIQRTERGDSAVYLCASSLTGTGTIYFGEGSWLTVV.

This chain connects TRBV9 to TRBJ2-1; TRBD2 might be the D (6 bases). In germline, CDR1 is SGDLS, CDR2 YYNGEE. V lost 0 bases, J lost 7 bases, and 11 bases lay in between. CDR3 length: 14 amino acids. The CDR3, as DNA: TGTGCCAGCAGCGTAGGGCCTGCGGGGAATGAGCAGTTCTTC. The encoded protein is CASSVGPAGNEQFF.